A selection of T cell receptor beta chains follows, all from one sample in a study of the immune and genomic landscape of osteosarcoma. TCRdb's copy holds only in-frame clones and misses some; the assay was immunoSEQ multiplex PCR. The repertoire holds over 1,000 clones, about 68% seen once, with approximately 9.5% in the top ten. The sample taken for sequencing was primary tumor tissue from the femur. The origin of the receptors is a man aged 25 to 40 with osteosarcoma. Both conserved end residues are part of each CDR3. Each record gives: D gene, V gene, J gene, clone size, CDR3 protein, CDR3 DNA. A D gene is named only where the DNA matches it firmly. Clone size appears in some rows only: once, few, many, or a class for an expanded clone.

D: TRBD1
V: TRBV6-1
J: TRBJ1-6
size: .
CDR3: CASSEDPGQGHSPLHF
DNA: TGTGCCAGCAGTGAAGATCCGGGACAGGGACATTCACCCCTCCACTTT

D: .
V: TRBV6-1
J: TRBJ1-2
size: few
CDR3: CASSERRNYGYTF
DNA: TGTGCCAGCAGTGAAAGGCGTAACTATGGCTACACCTTC

D: TRBD2
V: TRBV27
J: TRBJ2-5
size: .
CDR3: CASSQGVGGAETQYF
DNA: TGTGCCAGCAGCCAGGGCGTCGGGGGGGCGGAGACCCAGTACTTC

D: .
V: TRBV25-1
J: TRBJ1-1
size: once
CDR3: CASKGGNTEAFF
DNA: TGTGCCAGCAAAGGGGGGAACACTGAAGCTTTCTTT

D: .
V: TRBV9
J: TRBJ2-6
size: .
CDR3: CASSAGSHSGANVLTF
DNA: TGTGCCAGCAGCGCAGGCAGCCACTCTGGGGCCAACGTCCTGACTTTC

D: TRBD1
V: TRBV10-2
J: TRBJ1-2
size: once
CDR3: CASMRDSYGYTF
DNA: TGCGCCAGTATGAGGGACAGCTATGGCTACACCTTC

D: TRBD1
V: TRBV6-1
J: TRBJ1-2
size: .
CDR3: CASSKGQSGYTF
DNA: TGTGCCAGCAGTAAGGGACAGTCCGGCTACACCTTC

D: TRBD1
V: TRBV2
J: TRBJ1-5
size: .
CDR3: CASRGQAIYQPQHF
DNA: TGTGCCAGCAGGGGACAGGCAATATATCAGCCCCAGCATTTT

D: TRBD1
V: TRBV30
J: TRBJ1-1
size: few
CDR3: CAWSSGTGRTEAFF
DNA: TGTGCCTGGAGCTCCGGGACAGGGAGGACTGAAGCTTTCTTT

D: .
V: TRBV6-4
J: TRBJ2-3
size: .
CDR3: CATAPGPGGTDTQYF
DNA: TGTGCCACCGCTCCGGGCCCAGGGGGGACAGATACGCAGTATTTT

D: .
V: TRBV7-6
J: TRBJ2-6
size: .
CDR3: CASSPGPISQSRANVLTF
DNA: TGTGCCAGCAGCCCCGGACCAATCTCACAAAGTCGGGCCAACGTCCTGACTTTC

D: TRBD2
V: TRBV28
J: TRBJ2-1
size: .
CDR3: CASSFLRAGRDEQFF
DNA: TGTGCCAGCAGTTTTTTGAGGGCAGGGAGGGATGAGCAGTTCTTC

D: .
V: TRBV28
J: TRBJ1-2
size: once
CDR3: CASSLGGLPSKGYGYTF
DNA: TGTGCCAGCAGTTTGGGCGGACTCCCCTCGAAAGGCTATGGCTACACCTTC

D: .
V: TRBV7-6
J: TRBJ2-3
size: .
CDR3: CASSLENWDTQYF
DNA: TGTGCCAGCAGCTTGGAGAATTGGGATACGCAGTATTTT

D: TRBD1
V: TRBV6-6
J: TRBJ2-7
size: .
CDR3: CASSGTGLEQYF
DNA: TGTGCCAGCAGTGGGACAGGGCTCGAGCAGTACTTC

D: .
V: TRBV6-5
J: TRBJ1-2
size: .
CDR3: CASSRELLYGYTF
DNA: TGTGCCAGCTCCCGGGAGCTCCTCTATGGCTACACCTTC

D: .
V: TRBV6-6
J: TRBJ2-3
size: .
CDR3: CASSYSGENTDTQYF
DNA: TGTGCCAGCAGTTACTCCGGCGAGAACACAGATACGCAGTATTTT

D: .
V: TRBV11-2
J: TRBJ2-7
size: few
CDR3: CASSPAYEQYF
DNA: TGTGCCAGCAGCCCGGCCTACGAGCAGTACTTC

D: .
V: TRBV5-1
J: TRBJ2-7
size: .
CDR3: CASSLGGQYEQYF
DNA: TGCGCCAGCAGCTTGGGGGGCCAATACGAGCAGTACTTC

D: .
V: TRBV19
J: TRBJ1-2
size: .
CDR3: CASSILGQNYGYTF
DNA: TGTGCCAGTAGTATACTGGGGCAGAACTATGGCTACACCTTC

D: .
V: TRBV4-2
J: TRBJ1-3
size: few
CDR3: CASSQEGRGNTIYF
DNA: TGTGCCAGCAGCCAAGAAGGCAGAGGAAACACCATATATTTT

D: .
V: TRBV7-9
J: TRBJ1-1
size: once
CDR3: CASSLPRGMSTEAFF
DNA: TGTGCCAGCAGCCTTCCTAGGGGCATGAGCACTGAAGCTTTCTTT

D: TRBD1
V: TRBV19
J: TRBJ1-5
size: .
CDR3: CATGFQGGRHYSNQPQHF
DNA: TGTGCCACCGGTTTTCAAGGGGGCAGACACTATAGCAATCAGCCCCAGCATTTT

D: TRBD1
V: TRBV5-4
J: TRBJ2-3
size: .
CDR3: CASSSGRTGSTDTQYF
DNA: TGTGCCAGCAGCTCTGGAAGGACAGGGAGCACAGATACGCAGTATTTT

D: .
V: TRBV5-6
J: TRBJ2-2
size: .
CDR3: CASSLVGGELFF
DNA: TGTGCCAGCAGCTTGGTTGGCGGGGAGCTGTTTTTT

D: .
V: TRBV15
J: TRBJ1-4
size: .
CDR3: CATSSGGGPRSEKLFF
DNA: TGTGCCACCAGCAGTGGGGGGGGCCCCCGGAGTGAAAAACTGTTTTTT

D: .
V: TRBV6-4
J: TRBJ1-1
size: .
CDR3: CASSDRAAGEAFF
DNA: TGTGCCAGCAGTGATAGGGCAGCCGGGGAAGCTTTCTTT

D: .
V: TRBV4-3
J: TRBJ1-2
size: .
CDR3: CASSQEIGLGYGYTF
DNA: TGCGCCAGCAGCCAAGAGATCGGCTTAGGGTATGGCTACACCTTC

D: TRBD1
V: TRBV28
J: TRBJ2-5
size: .
CDR3: CASSPLTGNQETQYF
DNA: TGTGCCAGCAGTCCACTGACAGGGAACCAAGAGACCCAGTACTTC

D: TRBD2
V: TRBV27
J: TRBJ2-5
size: .
CDR3: CVSAPGGRGETQYF
DNA: TGTGTCAGCGCCCCGGGAGGGCGCGGCGAGACCCAGTACTTC

D: .
V: TRBV18
J: TRBJ2-5
size: few
CDR3: CASSPSGRVETQYF
DNA: TGTGCCAGCTCACCAAGCGGCAGGGTCGAGACCCAGTACTTC

D: TRBD1
V: TRBV7-9
J: TRBJ2-1
size: once
CDR3: CASRAGTAENEQFF
DNA: TGTGCCAGCAGGGCTGGGACAGCTGAAAATGAGCAGTTCTTC

D: TRBD1
V: TRBV7-9
J: TRBJ2-1
size: .
CDR3: CASSVEQGQGNDNEQFF
DNA: TGTGCCAGCAGCGTGGAGCAGGGACAGGGGAATGACAATGAGCAGTTCTTC

D: .
V: TRBV7-9
J: TRBJ2-1
size: .
CDR3: CASSDTGEGYNEQFF
DNA: TGTGCCAGCAGCGACACGGGAGAGGGCTACAATGAGCAGTTCTTC

D: TRBD1
V: TRBV10-3
J: TRBJ2-7
size: .
CDR3: CAISESETGWYEQYF
DNA: TGTGCCATCAGTGAGTCGGAGACAGGGTGGTACGAGCAGTACTTC

D: TRBD1
V: TRBV6-6
J: TRBJ1-1
size: .
CDR3: CASSGPSGTGGTEAFF
DNA: TGTGCCAGCAGTGGCCCCTCCGGGACAGGGGGTACTGAAGCTTTCTTT

D: .
V: TRBV4-2
J: TRBJ2-1
size: once
CDR3: CASSQVGGPYNEQFF
DNA: TGTGCCAGCAGCCAAGTCGGGGGGCCCTACAATGAGCAGTTCTTC

D: TRBD1
V: TRBV18
J: TRBJ1-2
size: .
CDR3: CASSPPGQGRYGYTF
DNA: TGTGCCAGCTCACCACCGGGACAGGGGAGGTATGGCTACACCTTC

D: TRBD1
V: TRBV6-1
J: TRBJ1-2
size: .
CDR3: CASSRTGGGSGYTF
DNA: TGTGCCAGCAGTCGGACAGGGGGCGGTTCTGGCTACACCTTC

D: TRBD1
V: TRBV27
J: TRBJ2-5
size: .
CDR3: CASSPGTGVQETQYF
DNA: TGTGCCAGCAGTCCTGGGACAGGGGTCCAAGAGACCCAGTACTTC

D: TRBD1
V: TRBV18
J: TRBJ2-3
size: .
CDR3: CASSPRTGAGDTQYF
DNA: TGTGCCAGCTCACCAAGGACAGGGGCGGGAGATACGCAGTATTTT

D: TRBD1
V: TRBV7-2
J: TRBJ2-1
size: .
CDR3: CASSTRGGGRFEVGNEQFF
DNA: TGTGCCAGCAGCACTAGAGGGGGCGGTCGGTTTGAGGTGGGGAATGAGCAGTTCTTC

D: TRBD1
V: TRBV6-5
J: TRBJ1-2
size: .
CDR3: CASKDRVANYGYTF
DNA: TGTGCCAGCAAAGACAGGGTGGCCAACTATGGCTACACCTTC

D: .
V: TRBV5-1
J: TRBJ2-6
size: few
CDR3: CASRAGSGAAGANVLTF
DNA: TGCGCCAGTCGTGCCGGCTCGGGGGCGGCTGGGGCCAACGTCCTGACTTTC